Below, 7 T cell receptor beta chains from the same sample are listed, as sequenced in a study of shared clonotypes between healthy human individuals. The assay was immunoSEQ multiplex PCR, and TCRdb's table has in-frame clones only and misses some. This sample has about 380,000 clones, with 96% found just once. Sequenced sample: memory CD8+ T cells sorted from blood. Subset reported: CD45RO+ cells pooled with CCR7-negative TemRA cells. These receptors came from a man aged 25-40 years in good health.

This chain connects TRBV7-2 to TRBJ2-3, with 14 bases aligning to TRBD2. The CDR3 spans 20 residues. Germline V gene data show CDR1 as SGHTA and CDR2 as FQGNSA. V gave up 0 bases and J gave up 1 base; unmatched junction bases: 9. In nucleotides, the CDR3 is TGTGCCAGCAGCTTAGCCCCCGGGACTAGCGGGAGTGCAGGCACAGATACGCAGTATTTT. Amino acids: CASSLAPGTSGSAGTDTQYF.

V and J are TRBV5-1 and TRBJ1-3; 7 bases are a match to TRBD1. J lost 4 bases, V lost 3 bases, and 1 base had no gene match. The CDR3 is 13 residues long. CDR1 SGHRS and CDR2 YFSETQ come from the germline V gene. CDR3 DNA sequence: TGCGCCAGCAGCTCGGGACAGGGAAACACCATATATTTT. Amino acid sequence: CASSSGQGNTIYF.

V gene TRBV28 combines with J gene TRBJ1-2, with TRBD1 as a possible D gene (5 bases). Germline V CDR1 and CDR2: MDHEN, SYDVKM. The CDR3 is 15 amino acids. Trimming took off 2 bases at V and 5 bases at J, with 15 bases between the two ends. CDR3 DNA sequence: TGTGCCAGCAGTTTACCCCGGGGCAGTCAGTATGGCTACACCTTC. Protein: CASSLPRGSQYGYTF.

The rearrangement joins TRBV7-6 to TRBJ1-5, with TRBD1 as a possible D gene (6 bases). The V end lost 5 bases, the J end lost 3 bases, and 11 bases lay between the germline ends. This CDR3 region has 14 residues. Germline CDR1 is SGHVS and CDR2 is FNYEAQ. The CDR3 sequence is CASSPDSSNQPQHF. The CDR3 nucleotides read TGTGCCAGCAGCCCGGACAGTTCCAATCAGCCCCAGCATTTT.

For the CDR3, the DNA is TGCGCCAGCAGCCAAGCTGCCGGGACAGGGGGGAACTATGGCTACACCTTC. The encoded protein is CASSQAAGTGGNYGYTF. V and J are TRBV4-1 and TRBJ1-2; TRBD1 matches at 11 bases. Trimming at V came to 1 base and at J to 2 bases, leaving 6 bases not matched to a gene. Per germline, CDR1 MGHRA and CDR2 YSYEKL. The CDR3 has 17 amino acids.

The rearrangement uses TRBV4-1 and TRBJ2-1; D is tentatively TRBD1 or TRBD2 (5 bases each). Trimming removed 3 bases at V and 6 bases at J, with 18 bases between. Germline assignment: CDR1 MGHRA and CDR2 YSYEKL. The CDR3 runs to 16 residues. CDR3 bases: TGCGCCAGCAGCCATCTGGGGGTTGGCTTGGTCAATGAGCAGTTCTTC. Residues: CASSHLGVGLVNEQFF.

This chain joins TRBV4-1 and TRBJ2-5; TRBD1 or TRBD2 may be the D gene (5 bases each). The CDR3 covers 14 residues. With 4 bases removed from V and 5 bases from J, the gap between germline ends came to 14 bases. Germline V CDR1 and CDR2: MGHRA, YSYEKL. CDR3 DNA sequence: TGCGCCAGCAGCCCTGAGGGGAAGTGGGAGACCCAGTACTTC. It specifies CASSPEGKWETQYF.